This T cell receptor (beta chain) was identified in a study of cytomegalovirus exposure and HLA in healthy donors. Study in general: Earlier sequencing of some 170 million T cells yielded approximately 120 million unique TCR beta sequences.

Whole-study findings and limits: Several of the most significant clusters were apparently associated with common viral pathogens in a later analysis.

13 Jbeta primers and 60 Vbeta primers were used for the PCR. The protocol was immunoSEQ multiplex PCR, while the TCRdb copy is restricted to in-frame clones and leaves out a portion. Among roughly 150,000 clones, around 75% were seen once, and the ten largest hold about 4.5%. As regards this clone: Antigen specificity is unknown.

Germline CDR1 and CDR2: SGHNT and YENEEA. The CDR3 length is 18 residues. The V end lost 2 bases, the J end lost 4 bases, and 20 bases lay between the germline ends. The chain is built from TRBV11-3 and TRBJ2-2, with TRBD2 as a possible D gene (7 bases). Source material: PBMCs. This clonotype originated in a man aged 55 to 70 in good health and CMV-seronegative. The CDR3 nucleotides read TGTGCCAGCAGCTTACGCCGGGGCGGGAGAGGGGGCACCGGGGAGCTGTTTTTT. Amino acids: CASSLRRGGRGGTGELFF.